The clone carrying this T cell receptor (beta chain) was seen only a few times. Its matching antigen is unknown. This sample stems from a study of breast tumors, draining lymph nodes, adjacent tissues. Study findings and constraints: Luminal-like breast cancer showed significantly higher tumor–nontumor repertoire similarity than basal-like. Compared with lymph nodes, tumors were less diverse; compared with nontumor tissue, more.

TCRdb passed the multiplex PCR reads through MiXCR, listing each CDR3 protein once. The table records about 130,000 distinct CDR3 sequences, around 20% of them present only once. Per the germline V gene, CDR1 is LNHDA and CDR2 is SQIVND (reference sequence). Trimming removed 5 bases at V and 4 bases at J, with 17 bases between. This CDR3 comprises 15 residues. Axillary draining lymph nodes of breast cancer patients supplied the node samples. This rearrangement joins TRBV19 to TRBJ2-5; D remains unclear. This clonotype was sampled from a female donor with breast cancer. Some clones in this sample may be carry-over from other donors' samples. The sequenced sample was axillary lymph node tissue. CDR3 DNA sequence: TGTGCCAGTAGTGCAGACACGCCGGGTCGAGAGACCCAGTACTTC. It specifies CASSADTPGRETQYF.